The 20 T cell receptor beta chains reported below all come from one sample, sequenced in a study of blood T cell repertoires in COVID-19. Sequenced by immunoSEQ multiplex PCR; TCRdb stores in-frame clones only, minus some. The sample shows a few hundred thousand clones, 86% of them seen only once. The source material was peripheral blood. The receptors were sampled from a man aged 18 to 29 with active or convalescent COVID-19.

The rearrangement uses TRBV6-1 and TRBJ2-3, with D maybe TRBD2 (6 bases). Germline V gene sequence: CDR1 MNHNS, CDR2 SASEGT. The CDR3 runs 17 residues. V gave up 4 bases and J gave up 5 bases, with 22 bases separating them. CDR3 amino acids: CASSANTGTGGEDTQYF. In DNA, the CDR3 is TGTGCCAGCAGTGCCAATACCGGGACCGGGGGAGAAGATACGCAGTATTTT.

This clone has a handful of counts. V usage is TRBV5-8 and J usage is TRBJ2-1; tentatively, D is TRBD1 (6 bases). Per the germline V gene, CDR1 is SGHTS and CDR2 is YDEGEE. V lost 4 bases and J lost 5, with 19 bases in between. The CDR3 totals 16 residues. The CDR3 loop reads CASSPGWGPGHNEQFF. The CDR3 coding sequence is TGTGCCAGCAGCCCTGGTTGGGGGCCAGGGCACAATGAGCAGTTCTTC.

The rearrangement uses TRBV7-3 and TRBJ1-1; 9 bases fit TRBD1. The trim removed 5 bases at V and 2 bases at J, leaving 9 bases unmatched. The CDR3 sequence is 16 residues long. Germline values: CDR1 SGHTA, CDR2 FQGTGA. This CDR3 reads CASSPTGGGKNTEAFF. DNA for the CDR3: TGTGCCAGCAGCCCCACAGGGGGCGGGAAAAACACTGAAGCTTTCTTT. The full variable domain, in which reference TRBV7-3 and TRBJ1-1 provide the parts outside the CDR3, is GAGVSQTPSNKVTEKGKYVELRCDPISGHTALYWYRQSLGQGPEFLIYFQGTGAADDSGLPNDRFFAVRPEGSVSTLKIQRTERGDSAVYLCASSPTGGGKNTEAFFGQGTRLTVV.

V is TRBV20-1 and J is TRBJ2-7; no clear D gene. V was pared by 2 bases and J by 3 bases, with 5 bases between. Germline V CDR1 and CDR2: DFQATT, SNEGSKA (reference sequence). The CDR3 covers 11 residues. The CDR3, as DNA: TGCAGTGCTAGATCCCTCTACGAGCAGTACTTC. Translation: CSARSLYEQYF.

The J gene is TRBJ2-2, the V gene TRBV24-1; 10 bases agree with TRBD2. Germline assignment: CDR1 KGHDR and CDR2 SFDVKD. The V and J ends lost 10 bases and 0 bases, in that order; junction bases with no gene match: 1. The CDR3 is 14 amino acids. CDR3 nucleotides: TGTGCCACTGGGACTAGCGCGAACACCGGGGAGCTGTTTTTT. It codes for CATGTSANTGELFF.

The genes are TRBV5-1 and TRBJ2-1; tentative D call: TRBD2 (5 bases). Germline CDR1 is SGHRS and CDR2 is YFSETQ. V was cut by 0 bases and J by 9 bases, with 7 bases left in between. The CDR3 covers 12 residues. The CDR3: CASSLAAGEQFF. CDR3 sequence (DNA): TGCGCCAGCAGCTTGGCCGCGGGTGAGCAGTTCTTC.

The chain carries TRBV11-2 and TRBJ2-2, with unresolved D. Germline V gene data show CDR1 as SGHAT and CDR2 as FQNNGV. Trimming pared 8 bases from V and 9 bases from J, leaving 16 bases between. The length of the CDR3 is 13 residues. CDR3 DNA: TGTGCCAGCTGCCTTGCAGGTCGCTGGGAGCTGTTTTTT. The encoded protein is CASCLAGRWELFF.

This chain uses TRBV19 with TRBJ1-3; tentatively, D is TRBD1 (6 bases). Trimming took off 3 bases at V and 0 bases at J, with 12 bases between the two ends. The CDR3 covers 16 residues. Germline CDR1 and CDR2: LNHDA and SQIVND (reference sequence). CDR3 region: CASSIRQGNSGNTIYF. The CDR3 bases are TGTGCCAGTAGTATTCGTCAGGGGAACTCTGGAAACACCATATATTTT.

The sample holds a few counts of this clone. CDR3 sequence: CASSGKRLAGGLDEQFF. The DNA for the CDR3 is TGTGCCAGCAGCGGCAAGCGACTAGCGGGAGGGCTAGATGAGCAGTTCTTC. The V call is TRBV9, the J call TRBJ2-1; 14 positions match TRBD2. Germline assignment: CDR1 SGDLS and CDR2 YYNGEE. The V gene end was trimmed by 3 bases and the J gene end by 8 bases; junction bases not matched to a gene: 10. This CDR3 has 17 residues.

Written as DNA, the CDR3 is TGTGCCAGCAGGTCTACCCAAAGCTACAATGAGCAGTTCTTC. Amino acid sequence: CASRSTQSYNEQFF. This chain connects TRBV7-2 to TRBJ2-1; D unresolved. CDR1 is SGHTA, CDR2 FQGNSA, per germline. The germline V and J ends were trimmed by 6 bases and 3 bases, with 12 bases remaining between them. The CDR3 runs 14 residues.

This clone is a singleton in its sample. The genes are TRBV28 and TRBJ1-6, with D hard to call. Germline loops: CDR1 MDHEN, CDR2 SYDVKM. This CDR3 is built from 12 residues. Trimming cost V 6 bases and J 7 bases, with 7 bases left between them. The CDR3 region is CASRQNNSPLHF. The CDR3 bases are TGTGCCAGCAGACAGAACAATTCACCCCTCCACTTT.

The CDR3 is CASRTGSGSDTQYF. Written as DNA, the CDR3 is TGCGCCAGCCGGACAGGGTCAGGGTCAGATACGCAGTATTTT. The chain carries TRBV5-1 and TRBJ2-3, with TRBD1 matching over 8 bases. The CDR3 consists of 14 residues. CDR1 is SGHRS and CDR2 is YFSETQ in the germline V gene. V lost 7 bases and J lost 4; bases outside the gene matches: 8.

This chain links TRBV27 with TRBJ1-4, with D unresolved. CDR1 and CDR2 from the germline V gene are MNHEY and SMNVEV (reference sequence). The CDR3 loop spans 14 amino acids. The V gene lost 5 bases and the J gene lost 8 bases, with 15 bases spanning the gap. CDR3 sequence: CASSGSRLMEKLFF. The CDR3 DNA sequence: TGTGCCAGCAGTGGGTCGAGGCTTATGGAAAAACTGTTTTTT.

This chain uses TRBV19 with TRBJ1-6; no reliable D call. Trimming cost V 8 bases and J 2 bases, with 7 bases left between them. The CDR3 has 13 amino acids. Germline values: CDR1 LNHDA, CDR2 SQIVND (reference sequence). The chain's CDR3 is CASSGTYNSPLHF. The CDR3 DNA reads as TGTGCCAGTTCCGGGACCTATAATTCACCCCTCCACTTT.

This clone was counted between two and nine times. The gene calls are TRBV28 and TRBJ1-2; D gene ambiguous. The germline gives CDR1 MDHEN, CDR2 SYDVKM. CDR3 size: 13 residues. Deletions cut 5 bases from V and 8 bases from J, with 15 bases between. The CDR3 reads CASSPPVPGGYTF. The CDR3 bases are TGTGCCAGCAGTCCTCCGGTTCCCGGGGGCTACACCTTC.

The chain is built from TRBV24-1 and TRBJ1-1, with D perhaps TRBD1 (6 bases). Trimming stripped 2 bases from V and 8 bases from J, with 8 bases between. Germline V lookup: CDR1 KGHDR, CDR2 SFDVKD. The CDR3 loop spans 12 amino acids. The CDR3 nucleotides are TGTGCCACCAGTGATTCCGACAGGGAAGCTTTCTTT. Its protein product is CATSDSDREAFF.

The gene calls are TRBV5-4 and TRBJ2-3; 8 positions agree with TRBD1. Per germline, CDR1 SGHNT and CDR2 YYREEE (reference sequence). This CDR3 contains 15 residues. The J segment lost 7 bases and the V segment lost 4 bases, leaving 11 bases of the junction unmatched. The CDR3 reads CASSAGQGTRNTQYF. The CDR3 nucleotides are TGTGCCAGCAGCGCCGGACAGGGCACTCGAAATACGCAGTATTTT.

CDR3: CGVRDRGGQPQHF. In DNA, the CDR3 is TGTGGCGTCCGGGACAGGGGAGGTCAGCCCCAGCATTTT. This chain connects TRBV28 to TRBJ1-5; 10 bases map to TRBD1. The CDR3 length is 13 residues. Germline assignment: CDR1 MDHEN and CDR2 SYDVKM.

This CDR3 reads CASSNPTGHYEQYF. The CDR3 DNA is TGTGCCAGCAGTAACCCGACAGGGCACTACGAGCAGTACTTC. The genes are TRBV28 and TRBJ2-7; TRBD1 matches 7 bases. Germline CDR1 is MDHEN and CDR2 is SYDVKM. The CDR3 loop spans 14 amino acids. V dropped 5 bases and J dropped 3; count of bases not matched to a gene: 7.

This CDR3 reads CASSETAGNTIYF. The CDR3 DNA reads as TGTGCCAGCAGTGAAACAGCTGGAAACACCATATATTTT. The chain combines TRBV25-1 with TRBJ1-3; D gene ambiguous. Germline V gene lookup returns CDR1 MGHDK and CDR2 SYGVNS. This CDR3 has 13 residues. Trimming removed 2 bases at V and 2 bases at J, with 4 bases between.